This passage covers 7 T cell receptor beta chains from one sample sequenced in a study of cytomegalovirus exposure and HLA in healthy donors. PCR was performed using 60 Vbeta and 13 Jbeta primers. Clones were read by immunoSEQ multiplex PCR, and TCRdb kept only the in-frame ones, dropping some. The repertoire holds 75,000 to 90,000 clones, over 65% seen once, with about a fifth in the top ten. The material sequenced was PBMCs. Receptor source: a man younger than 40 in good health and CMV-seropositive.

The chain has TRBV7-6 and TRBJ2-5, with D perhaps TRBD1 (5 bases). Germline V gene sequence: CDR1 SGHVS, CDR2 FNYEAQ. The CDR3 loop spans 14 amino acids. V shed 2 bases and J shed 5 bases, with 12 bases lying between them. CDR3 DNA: TGTGCCAGCAGCTTATTATCAGGGTCGGAGACCCAGTACTTC. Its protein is CASSLLSGSETQYF.

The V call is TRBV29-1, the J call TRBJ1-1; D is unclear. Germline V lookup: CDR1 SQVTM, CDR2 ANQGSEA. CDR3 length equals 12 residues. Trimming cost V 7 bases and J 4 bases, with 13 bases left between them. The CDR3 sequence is CSAEGTTTEAFF. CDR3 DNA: TGCAGCGCCGAGGGAACAACCACTGAAGCTTTCTTT.

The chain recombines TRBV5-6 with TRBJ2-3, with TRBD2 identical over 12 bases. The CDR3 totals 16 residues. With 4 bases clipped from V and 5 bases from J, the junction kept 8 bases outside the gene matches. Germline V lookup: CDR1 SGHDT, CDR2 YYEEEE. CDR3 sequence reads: CASSQLGLAGIDTQYF. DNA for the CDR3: TGTGCCAGCAGCCAACTTGGACTAGCGGGGATAGATACGCAGTATTTT.

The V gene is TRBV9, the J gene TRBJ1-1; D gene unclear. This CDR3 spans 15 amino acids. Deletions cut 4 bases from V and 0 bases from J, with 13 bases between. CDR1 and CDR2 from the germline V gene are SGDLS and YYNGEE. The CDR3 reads CASSPRTGLNTEAFF. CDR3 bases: TGTGCCAGCAGCCCTCGGACTGGACTGAACACTGAAGCTTTCTTT.

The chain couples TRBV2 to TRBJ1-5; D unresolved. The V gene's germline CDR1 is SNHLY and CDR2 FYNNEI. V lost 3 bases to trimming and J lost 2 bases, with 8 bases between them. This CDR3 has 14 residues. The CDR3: CASSETLGNQPQHF. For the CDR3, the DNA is TGTGCCAGCAGTGAGACACTAGGCAATCAGCCCCAGCATTTT.

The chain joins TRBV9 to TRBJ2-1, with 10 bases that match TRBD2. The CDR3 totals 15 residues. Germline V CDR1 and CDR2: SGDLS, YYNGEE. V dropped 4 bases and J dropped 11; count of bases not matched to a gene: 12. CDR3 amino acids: CASSPSGGGSRKQFF. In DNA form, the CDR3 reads TGTGCCAGCAGCCCTAGCGGGGGCGGCTCCCGGAAGCAGTTCTTC. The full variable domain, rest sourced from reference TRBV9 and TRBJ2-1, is DSGVTQTPKHLITATGQRVTLRCSPRSGDLSVYWYQQSLDQGLQFLIQYYNGEERAKGNILERFSAQQFPDLHSELNLSSLELGDSALYFCASSPSGGGSRKQFFGPGTRLTVL.

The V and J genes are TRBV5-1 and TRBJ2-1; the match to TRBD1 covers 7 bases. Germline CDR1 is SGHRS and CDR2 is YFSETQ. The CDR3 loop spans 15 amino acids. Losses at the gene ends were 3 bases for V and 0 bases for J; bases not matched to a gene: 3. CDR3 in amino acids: CASSSGTASYNEQFF. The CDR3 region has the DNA TGCGCCAGCAGCTCCGGGACAGCCTCCTACAATGAGCAGTTCTTC.